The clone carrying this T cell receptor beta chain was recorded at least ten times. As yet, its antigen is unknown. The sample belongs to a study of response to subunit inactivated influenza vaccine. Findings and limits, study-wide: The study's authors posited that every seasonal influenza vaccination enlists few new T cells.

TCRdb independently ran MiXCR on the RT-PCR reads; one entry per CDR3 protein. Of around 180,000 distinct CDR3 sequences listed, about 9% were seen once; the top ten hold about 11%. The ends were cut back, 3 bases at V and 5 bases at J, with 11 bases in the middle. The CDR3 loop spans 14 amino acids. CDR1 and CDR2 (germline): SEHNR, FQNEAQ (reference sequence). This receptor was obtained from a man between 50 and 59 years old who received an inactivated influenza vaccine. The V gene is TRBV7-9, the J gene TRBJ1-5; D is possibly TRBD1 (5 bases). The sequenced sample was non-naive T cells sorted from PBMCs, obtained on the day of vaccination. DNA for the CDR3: TGTGCCAGCAGCTTTGGGGGGATCGATCAGCCCCAGCATTTT. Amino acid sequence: CASSFGGIDQPQHF.